These 30 T cell receptor beta chains originate from one sample sequenced in a study of cytomegalovirus exposure and HLA in healthy donors (dated by TCRdb to about 2017). The library was obtained by the immunoSEQ multiplex PCR assay. TCRdb's version of the immuneACCESS table is confined to in-frame rearrangements and falls short of the full clone set. An unresolved V gene accounts for under half of the shortfall where checked; the remainder is of unknown origin. The sample table shows about 110,000 clones, and around 87% are seen once. Over 1.1% of the sample goes to the ten largest clones. Sequenced sample: PBMCs. All receptors derive from a woman under 40 in good health and CMV-seropositive.

The chain employs TRBV6-5 and TRBJ2-5; 15 bases agree with TRBD2. With V trimmed by 4 bases and J by 6 bases, 6 bases remained unmatched. CDR3 length: 16 amino acids. Germline V gene data show CDR1 as MNHEY and CDR2 as SVGAGI. The CDR3: CASSSGTSGGWKTQYF. CDR3 DNA: TGTGCCAGCAGTTCAGGGACTAGCGGGGGGTGGAAGACCCAGTACTTC.

The rearrangement links TRBV4-3 to TRBJ2-7; TRBD2 aligns across 9 bases. Germline V gene lookup returns CDR1 LGHNA and CDR2 YSLEER. This CDR3 comprises 16 residues. Losses at the gene ends were 4 bases for V and 2 bases for J; bases not matched to a gene: 9. The CDR3 nucleotides read TGCGCCAGCAGCCGGAATAGCGGGAGCGCCACCTACGAGCAGTACTTC. It codes for CASSRNSGSATYEQYF.

The rearrangement uses TRBV9 and TRBJ2-7; 10 bases agree with TRBD2. This CDR3 has 14 residues. CDR1 and CDR2 (germline): SGDLS, YYNGEE. The V gene end was trimmed by 4 bases and the J gene end by 2 bases; junction bases not matched to a gene: 3. The CDR3 nucleotides are TGTGCCAGCAGCCGGACTAGCGGAGCCTACGAGCAGTACTTC. Translation gives CASSRTSGAYEQYF.

In its sample, this clone was seen once. This chain joins TRBV10-3 and TRBJ1-1; maybe TRBD1 (6 bases). This CDR3 region has 14 residues. V lost 2 bases, J lost 1 base, and 8 bases lay in between. Germline-derived CDR1 and CDR2 are ENHRY and SYGVKD. This CDR3 is CAISERGTNTEAFF. The CDR3, as DNA: TGTGCCATCAGTGAGAGGGGGACGAACACTGAAGCTTTCTTT.

The chain employs TRBV4-1 and TRBJ2-1, with 10 bases aligning to TRBD2. Germline CDR1 and CDR2: MGHRA and YSYEKL. The CDR3 is 16 residues long. V gave up 1 base and J gave up 12 bases; unmatched junction bases: 12. CDR3 coding DNA: TGCGCCAGCAGCCAAGCCCTATCGGTAGCGGGGGGAGGGCAGTTCTTC. Its translation: CASSQALSVAGGGQFF.

The rearrangement joins TRBV7-9 to TRBJ2-1; 10 bases align to TRBD1. V shed 5 bases and J 6 bases; nucleotides not matched to a gene: 1. The CDR3 is made up of 13 amino acids. Germline values: CDR1 SEHNR, CDR2 FQNEAQ (reference sequence). In nucleotides, the CDR3 is TGTGCCAGCAGCCGGGACAGGGGCAATGAGCAGTTCTTC. It is translated as CASSRDRGNEQFF.

V and J are TRBV6-5 and TRBJ2-1, with no clear D. V lost 6 bases and J lost 0, with 6 bases in between. Germline V gene lookup returns CDR1 MNHEY and CDR2 SVGAGI. CDR3 length: 13 residues. CDR3 bases: TGTGCCAGCAGCCCGAGCTCCTACAATGAGCAGTTCTTC. Its translation: CASSPSSYNEQFF.

The chain has TRBV6-5 and TRBJ1-2, with TRBD1 as a possible D gene (6 bases). Germline CDR1 and CDR2: MNHEY and SVGAGI. CDR3 length equals 14 residues. The V end was cut by 6 bases, the J end by 4 bases, with 15 bases between. The CDR3 nucleotides are TGTGCCAGCAGATCGACAGGTTTGGGCTATGGCTACACCTTC. Amino acids: CASRSTGLGYGYTF.

V gene TRBV27 combines with J gene TRBJ2-2; D unclear. This CDR3 has 14 amino acids. With 1 base removed from V and 1 base from J, the gap between germline ends came to 4 bases. Germline V lookup: CDR1 MNHEY, CDR2 SMNVEV (reference sequence). This CDR3 reads CASSLYRNTGELFF. The CDR3 DNA is TGTGCCAGCAGTTTATACAGGAACACCGGGGAGCTGTTTTTT.

The V call is TRBV29-1, the J call TRBJ1-2, with TRBD1 identical over 7 bases. After removal of 7 bases from V and 0 bases from J, the junction contained 8 bases not matched to a gene. The CDR3 is 14 amino acids. The germline CDR1 and CDR2 sequences are SQVTM and ANQGSEA. CDR3 loop: CSAGTDFSNYGYTF. The CDR3 bases are TGCAGCGCCGGGACAGACTTTTCTAACTATGGCTACACCTTC.

The genes are TRBV2 and TRBJ2-7, with D perhaps TRBD2 (5 bases). V dropped 8 bases and J dropped 3 bases, with 14 bases sitting between them. From germline, CDR1 is SNHLY and CDR2 FYNNEI. The CDR3 totals 13 residues. CDR3 sequence: CASFTRVNYEQYF. The CDR3, as DNA: TGTGCCAGCTTCACGCGGGTCAACTACGAGCAGTACTTC.

The rearrangement uses TRBV7-9 and TRBJ2-5; TRBD2 agrees at 8 bases. Trimming at V came to 4 bases and at J to 4 bases, leaving 5 bases not matched to a gene. The germline gives CDR1 SEHNR, CDR2 FQNEAQ (reference sequence). The CDR3 sequence is 14 residues long. The CDR3 nucleotides read TGTGCCAGCAGCTCCGGGAGGGCCATAGAGACCCAGTACTTC. Protein: CASSSGRAIETQYF.

The chain employs TRBV25-1 and TRBJ1-4; TRBD1 matches 8 bases. Per germline, CDR1 MGHDK and CDR2 SYGVNS. J was trimmed by 7 bases and V by 1 base; bases with no gene match: 5. The CDR3 extends over 15 amino acids. Written as DNA, the CDR3 is TGTGCCAGCAGTGAATCCCGGACAGGGAGTGAAAAACTGTTTTTT. This sequence encodes CASSESRTGSEKLFF.

The sample holds a few counts of this clone. The chain links TRBV18 to TRBJ2-1, with 11 bases fitting TRBD2. The CDR3 is 15 amino acids. V lost 5 bases to trimming and J lost 5 bases; unmatched junction nucleotides: 5. Germline values: CDR1 KGHSH, CDR2 LQKENI. The DNA of the CDR3 is TGTGCCAGCTCATCGGGACTAGCGGAAAACAATGAGCAGTTCTTC. Protein sequence: CASSSGLAENNEQFF.

The chain is built from TRBV6-1 and TRBJ1-2, with D unresolved. Germline V gene lookup returns CDR1 MNHNS and CDR2 SASEGT. V was shortened by 2 bases and J by 5 bases, with 9 bases between the two germline ends. CDR3 size: 13 residues. CDR3 amino acids: CASSEIPGYGYTF. CDR3 DNA sequence: TGTGCCAGCAGTGAAATACCCGGGTATGGCTACACCTTC.

This clone was observed a single time. A much larger clone differs from this one at a single base, so this may be a read error. This same CDR3 is encoded by further DNA sequences in the sample. The rearrangement joins TRBV2 to TRBJ2-1; TRBD2 aligns across 7 bases. CDR1 and CDR2 (germline): SNHLY, FYNNEI. CDR3 length: 15 residues. The J segment lost 7 bases and the V segment lost 7 bases, leaving 13 bases of the junction unmatched. The CDR3 reads CASIELPSGRNEQFF. As DNA, the CDR3 is TGTGCCAGCATCGAACTTCCTAGCGGAAGGAATGAGCAGTTCTTC.

The rearrangement links TRBV5-4 to TRBJ2-7; 9 nucleotides line up with TRBD1. This CDR3 comprises 14 residues. CDR1 and CDR2 (germline): SGHNT, YYREEE (reference sequence). Trimming cost V 3 bases and J 5 bases; bases outside gene matches: 6. CDR3 protein: CASSSGQGNNEQYF. The CDR3 DNA reads TGTGCCAGCAGCTCGGGACAGGGAAACAACGAGCAGTACTTC.

This rearrangement joins TRBV2 to TRBJ2-1, with D perhaps matching TRBD1 (6 bases). This CDR3 region has 13 residues. V lost 11 bases, J lost 2 bases, and 13 bases lay in between. Germline CDR1 SNHLY, CDR2 FYNNEI. The CDR3 sequence is CALRTVAYNEQFF. CDR3 nucleotide sequence: TGTGCCCTCAGGACAGTCGCCTACAATGAGCAGTTCTTC.

The V gene is TRBV7-2, the J gene TRBJ2-1; the match to TRBD2 covers 7 bases. This CDR3 is built from 16 residues. Losses at the gene ends were 1 base for V and 5 bases for J; bases not matched to a gene: 8. Germline lookup yields CDR1 SGHTA and CDR2 FQGNSA. CDR3 in amino acids: CASSLVGLAVNNEQFF. The CDR3 nucleotides are TGTGCCAGCAGCTTAGTTGGTCTAGCGGTCAACAATGAGCAGTTCTTC.

The V and J genes are TRBV11-2 and TRBJ2-3; perhaps TRBD2 as D (6 bases). Germline V gene sequence: CDR1 SGHAT, CDR2 FQNNGV. CDR3 size: 14 residues. V dropped 4 bases and J dropped 6 bases, with 14 bases sitting between them. The CDR3 spells CASSYRQRGDTQYF. For the CDR3, the DNA is TGTGCCAGCAGCTATAGGCAACGGGGGGATACGCAGTATTTT. Full variable domain (missing parts from reference TRBV11-2 and TRBJ2-3): EAGVAQSPRYKIIEKRQSVAFWCNPISGHATLYWYQQILGQGPKLLIQFQNNGVVDDSQLPKDRFSAERLKGVDSTLKIQPAKLEDSAVYLCASSYRQRGDTQYFGPGTRLTVL.

The genes are TRBV27 and TRBJ2-7; 9 bases agree with TRBD2. The J segment lost 6 bases and the V segment lost 5 bases, leaving 14 bases of the junction unmatched. The CDR3 length is 16 residues. CDR1 is MNHEY, CDR2 SMNVEV, per germline (reference sequence). This chain's CDR3 is CASSTFRASGKFEQYF. CDR3 bases: TGTGCCAGCAGTACCTTCCGGGCTAGCGGGAAGTTCGAGCAGTACTTC.

The V gene is TRBV11-2, the J gene TRBJ2-3; 10 bases map to TRBD2. V was pared by 7 bases and J by 6 bases, with 10 bases of the junction left unmatched. The CDR3 has 15 residues. Germline CDR1 is SGHAT and CDR2 is FQNNGV. The CDR3 DNA reads as TGTGCCAGCATCAGTAGCGGGAGGAGGATGGATACGCAGTATTTT. It yields the protein CASISSGRRMDTQYF.

V gene TRBV5-4 combines with J gene TRBJ2-1, with 9 bases identical to TRBD1. The junction had 6 bases not matched to a gene; V was cut back by 5 bases and J by 9 bases. This CDR3 has 13 amino acids. Germline CDR1 SGHNT, CDR2 YYREEE (reference sequence). CDR3: CASRLTGGGEQFF. In DNA, the CDR3 is TGTGCCAGCAGACTTACAGGGGGCGGTGAGCAGTTCTTC. The full variable domain, rest sourced from reference TRBV5-4 and TRBJ2-1, is ETGVTQSPTHLIKTRGQQVTLRCSSQSGHNTVSWYQQALGQGPQFIFQYYREEENGRGNFPPRFSGLQFPNYSSELNVNALELDDSALYLCASRLTGGGEQFFGPGTRLTVL.

The chain employs TRBV18 and TRBJ2-7; 12 bases fit TRBD1. Looked up from germline, CDR1 is KGHSH and CDR2 is LQKENI. The CDR3 runs 15 residues. The junction had 5 bases not matched to a gene; V was cut back by 4 bases and J by 4 bases. CDR3 nucleotide sequence: TGTGCCAGCTCACACGGGACAGGGGGCCATTACGAGCAGTACTTC. Its protein product is CASSHGTGGHYEQYF. The full variable domain, rest sourced from reference TRBV18 and TRBJ2-7, is NAGVMQNPRHLVRRRGQEARLRCSPMKGHSHVYWYRQLPEEGLKFMVYLQKENIIDESGMPKERFSAEFPKEGPSILRIQQVVRGDSAAYFCASSHGTGGHYEQYFGPGTRLTVT.

V gene TRBV4-3 combines with J gene TRBJ2-2; 11 bases are shared with TRBD1. The CDR3 consists of 16 residues. Germline CDR1 reads LGHNA; CDR2 reads YSLEER. Unmatched junction bases numbered 6, after V lost 4 bases and J lost 5 bases. CDR3 sequence (DNA): TGCGCCAGCAGCCTGGCGGGGACAGGGGGGACCGGGGAGCTGTTTTTT. Its translation: CASSLAGTGGTGELFF.

This sequence joins TRBV2 and TRBJ2-5; the D gene is possibly TRBD1 (6 bases). The ends were cut back, 0 bases at V and 1 base at J, with 9 bases in the middle. Germline CDR1 reads SNHLY; CDR2 reads FYNNEI. This CDR3 has 15 amino acids. The CDR3 bases are TGTGCCAGCAGTGAAGCACAGGGCCCCCAAGAGACCCAGTACTTC. Translated, it gives CASSEAQGPQETQYF.

J is TRBJ2-7 and V is TRBV6-5; 7 bases align to TRBD2. With 2 bases clipped from V and 0 bases from J, the junction kept 4 bases outside the gene matches. The CDR3 loop spans 15 amino acids. The germline CDR1 and CDR2 sequences are MNHEY and SVGAGI. CDR3 in DNA: TGTGCCAGCAGTTACAAGCGGGGCCCCTCCTACGAGCAGTACTTC. Its protein product is CASSYKRGPSYEQYF.

The chain employs TRBV7-6 and TRBJ2-2; 10 nucleotides line up with TRBD2. Trimming took 5 bases from V and 2 from J; bases not matched to a gene: 8. In germline, CDR1 is SGHVS, CDR2 FNYEAQ. The CDR3 loop spans 17 amino acids. The CDR3 sequence is CASSTLAGEGNTGELFF. CDR3 nucleotides: TGTGCCAGCAGCACGCTAGCGGGGGAGGGTAACACCGGGGAGCTGTTTTTT.

The chain recombines TRBV28 with TRBJ2-7; 14 bases match TRBD2. CDR1 MDHEN and CDR2 SYDVKM come from the germline V gene. The junction had 4 bases not matched to a gene; V was cut back by 6 bases and J by 0 bases. This CDR3 is built from 16 residues. The CDR3, as DNA: TGTGCCAGCAGCCTAGGGACTAGCGGGAGCTCCTACGAGCAGTACTTC. It codes for CASSLGTSGSSYEQYF.

The rearrangement joins TRBV15 to TRBJ2-2; a weak D match, TRBD1 (5 bases). The CDR3 runs to 16 residues. Looked up from germline, CDR1 is LNHNV and CDR2 is YYDKDF (reference sequence). V was pared by 6 bases and J by 0 bases, with 14 bases between. The CDR3 loop is CATRFVGATNTGELFF. CDR3 DNA: TGTGCCACCAGGTTTGTAGGGGCTACGAACACCGGGGAGCTGTTTTTT.